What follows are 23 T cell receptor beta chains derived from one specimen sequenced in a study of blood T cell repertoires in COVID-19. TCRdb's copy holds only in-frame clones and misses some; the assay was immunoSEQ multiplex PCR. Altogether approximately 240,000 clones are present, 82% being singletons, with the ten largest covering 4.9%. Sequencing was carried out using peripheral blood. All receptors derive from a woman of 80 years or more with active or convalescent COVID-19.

CDR3 amino acids: CASSLSPGLGDSYEQYF. The CDR3 nucleotides read TGTGCCAGCAGTTTATCCCCGGGACTAGGGGACTCCTACGAGCAGTACTTC. The rearrangement joins TRBV28 to TRBJ2-7; the match to TRBD2 covers 8 bases. This CDR3 is 17 amino acids long. Germline CDR1 reads MDHEN; CDR2 reads SYDVKM. Trimming at V came to 1 base and at J to 0 bases, leaving 8 bases not matched to a gene.

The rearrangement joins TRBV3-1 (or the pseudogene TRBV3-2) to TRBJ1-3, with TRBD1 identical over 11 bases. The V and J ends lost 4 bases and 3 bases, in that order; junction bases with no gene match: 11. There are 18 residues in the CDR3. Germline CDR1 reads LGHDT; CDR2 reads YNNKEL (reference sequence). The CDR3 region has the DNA TGTGCCAGCAGCCTCGGGACAGGGGGAAGCGTTAATGGAAACACCATATATTTT. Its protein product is CASSLGTGGSVNGNTIYF.

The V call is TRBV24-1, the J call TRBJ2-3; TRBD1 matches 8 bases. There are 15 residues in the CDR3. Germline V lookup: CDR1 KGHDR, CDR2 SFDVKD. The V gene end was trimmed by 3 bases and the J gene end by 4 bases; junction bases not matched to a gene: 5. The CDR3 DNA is TGTGCCACCAGTGATCGACAGGGGCTTGCAGATACGCAGTATTTT. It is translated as CATSDRQGLADTQYF.

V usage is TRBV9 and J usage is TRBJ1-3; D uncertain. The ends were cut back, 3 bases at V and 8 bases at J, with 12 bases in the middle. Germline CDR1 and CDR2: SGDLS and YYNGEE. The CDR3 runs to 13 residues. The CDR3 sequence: CASSAGGLDTIYF. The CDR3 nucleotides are TGTGCCAGCAGCGCAGGTGGCTTAGACACCATATATTTT.

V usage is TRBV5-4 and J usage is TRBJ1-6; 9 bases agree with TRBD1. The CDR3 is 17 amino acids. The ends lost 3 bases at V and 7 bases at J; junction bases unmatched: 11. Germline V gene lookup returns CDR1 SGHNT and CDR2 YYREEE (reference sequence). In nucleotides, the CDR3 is TGTGCCAGCAGCTATCGAGTTCCTGGGACAGGGAATTCACCCCTCCACTTT. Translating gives CASSYRVPGTGNSPLHF.

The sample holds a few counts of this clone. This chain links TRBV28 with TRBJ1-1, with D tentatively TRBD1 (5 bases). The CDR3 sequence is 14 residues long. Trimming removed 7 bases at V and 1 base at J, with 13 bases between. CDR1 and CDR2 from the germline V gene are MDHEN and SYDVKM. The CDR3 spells CASTSGRGNTEAFF. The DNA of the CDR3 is TGTGCCAGCACTTCAGGGCGGGGGAACACTGAAGCTTTCTTT. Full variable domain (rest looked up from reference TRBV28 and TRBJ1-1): DVKVTQSSRYLVKRTGEKVFLECVQDMDHENMFWYRQDPGLGLRLIYFSYDVKMKEKGDIPEGYSVSREKKERFSLILESASTNQTSMYLCASTSGRGNTEAFFGQGTRLTVV.

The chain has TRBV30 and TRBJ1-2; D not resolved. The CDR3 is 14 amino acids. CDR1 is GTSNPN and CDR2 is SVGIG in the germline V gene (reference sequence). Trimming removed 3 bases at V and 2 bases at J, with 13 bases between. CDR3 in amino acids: CAWRTRSVNYGYTF. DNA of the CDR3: TGTGCCTGGAGGACTCGCTCCGTGAACTATGGCTACACCTTC.

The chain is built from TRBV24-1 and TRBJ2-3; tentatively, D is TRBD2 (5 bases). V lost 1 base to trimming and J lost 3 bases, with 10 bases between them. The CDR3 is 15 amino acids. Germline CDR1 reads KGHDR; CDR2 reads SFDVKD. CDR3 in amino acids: CATSDLLGRTDTQYF. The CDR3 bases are TGTGCCACCAGTGATTTACTAGGTCGAACAGATACGCAGTATTTT.

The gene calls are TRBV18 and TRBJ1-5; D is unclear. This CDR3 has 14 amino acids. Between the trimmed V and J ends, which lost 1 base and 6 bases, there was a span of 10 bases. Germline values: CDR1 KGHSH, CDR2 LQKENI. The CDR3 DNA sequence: TGTGCCAGCTCACCACGACGGGAGGGTCAGCCCCAGCATTTT. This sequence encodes CASSPRREGQPQHF.

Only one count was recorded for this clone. The DNA of the CDR3 is TGCAGCGTTGATTCCGGGTCAGATACGCAGTATTTT. Amino acid sequence: CSVDSGSDTQYF. The rearrangement joins TRBV29-1 to TRBJ2-3; D is unclear. This CDR3 comprises 12 residues. V was pared by 3 bases and J by 4 bases, with 8 bases between. Germline CDR1 reads SQVTM; CDR2 reads ANQGSEA.

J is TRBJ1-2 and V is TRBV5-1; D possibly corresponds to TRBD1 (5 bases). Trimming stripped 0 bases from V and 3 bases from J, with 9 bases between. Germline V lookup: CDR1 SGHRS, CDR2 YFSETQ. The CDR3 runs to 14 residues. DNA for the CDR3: TGCGCCAGCAGCTTGGGTGGGGCCCACTATGGCTACACCTTC. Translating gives CASSLGGAHYGYTF.

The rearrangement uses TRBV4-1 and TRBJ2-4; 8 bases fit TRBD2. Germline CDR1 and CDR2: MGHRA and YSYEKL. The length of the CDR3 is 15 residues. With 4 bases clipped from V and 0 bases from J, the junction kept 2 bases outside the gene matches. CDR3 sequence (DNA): TGCGCCAGCAGCCTTAGCGGGACAGCCAAAAACATTCAGTACTTC. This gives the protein CASSLSGTAKNIQYF.

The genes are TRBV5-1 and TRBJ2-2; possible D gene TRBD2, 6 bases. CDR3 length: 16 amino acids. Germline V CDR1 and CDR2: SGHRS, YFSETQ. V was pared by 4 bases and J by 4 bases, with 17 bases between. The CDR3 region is CASSHATRSVTGELFF. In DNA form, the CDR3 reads TGCGCCAGCAGCCACGCGACTAGAAGCGTCACCGGGGAGCTGTTTTTT.

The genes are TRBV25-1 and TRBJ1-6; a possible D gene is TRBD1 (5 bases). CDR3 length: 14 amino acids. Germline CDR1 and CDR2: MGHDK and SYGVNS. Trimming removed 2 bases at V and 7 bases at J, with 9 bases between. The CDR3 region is CASSEAGPNSPLHF. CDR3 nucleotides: TGTGCCAGCAGTGAAGCGGGGCCCAATTCACCCCTCCACTTT.

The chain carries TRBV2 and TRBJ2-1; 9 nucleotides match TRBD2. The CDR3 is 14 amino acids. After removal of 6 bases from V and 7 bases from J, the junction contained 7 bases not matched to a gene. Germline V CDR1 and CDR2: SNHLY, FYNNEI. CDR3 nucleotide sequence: TGTGCCAGCAGGGAGACTAGCGGCGCGAATGAGCAGTTCTTC. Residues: CASRETSGANEQFF.

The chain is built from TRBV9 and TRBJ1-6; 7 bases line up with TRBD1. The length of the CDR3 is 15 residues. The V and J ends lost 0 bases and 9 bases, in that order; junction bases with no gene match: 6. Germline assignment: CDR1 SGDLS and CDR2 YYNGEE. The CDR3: CASSVAQRGLSPLHF. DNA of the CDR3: TGTGCCAGCAGCGTAGCCCAAAGGGGGCTTTCACCCCTCCACTTT.

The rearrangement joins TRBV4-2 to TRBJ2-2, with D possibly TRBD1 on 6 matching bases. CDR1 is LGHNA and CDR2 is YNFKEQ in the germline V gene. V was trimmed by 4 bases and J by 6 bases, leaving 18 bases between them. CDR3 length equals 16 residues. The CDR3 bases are TGTGCCAGCAGCCCTACAGGGAGATCCTGGGCCGGGGAGCTGTTTTTT. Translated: CASSPTGRSWAGELFF.

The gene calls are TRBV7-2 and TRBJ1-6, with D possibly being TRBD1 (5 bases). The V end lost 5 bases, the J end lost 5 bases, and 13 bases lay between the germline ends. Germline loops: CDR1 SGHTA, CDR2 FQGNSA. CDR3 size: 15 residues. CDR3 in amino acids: CASSIPGLNNSPLHF. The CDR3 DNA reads TGTGCCAGCAGCATACCGGGACTCAATAATTCACCCCTCCACTTT.

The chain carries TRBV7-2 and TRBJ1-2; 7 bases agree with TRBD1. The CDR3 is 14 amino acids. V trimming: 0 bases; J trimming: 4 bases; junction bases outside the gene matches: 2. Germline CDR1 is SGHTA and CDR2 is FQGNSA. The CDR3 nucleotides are TGTGCCAGCAGCTTAGCGGACAGGCTCTATGGCTACACCTTC. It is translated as CASSLADRLYGYTF.

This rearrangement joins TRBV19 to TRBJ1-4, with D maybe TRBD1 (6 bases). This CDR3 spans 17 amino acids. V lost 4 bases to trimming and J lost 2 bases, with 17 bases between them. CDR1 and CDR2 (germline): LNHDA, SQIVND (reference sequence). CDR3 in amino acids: CASSTQGADDTNEKLFF. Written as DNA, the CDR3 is TGTGCCAGTAGTACACAGGGTGCTGACGATACTAATGAAAAACTGTTTTTT.

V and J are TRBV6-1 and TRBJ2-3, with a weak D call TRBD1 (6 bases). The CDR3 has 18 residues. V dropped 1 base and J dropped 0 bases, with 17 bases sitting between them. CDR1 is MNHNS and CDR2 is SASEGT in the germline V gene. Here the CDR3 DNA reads TGTGCCAGCAGTGAAGTCCTTTCGAGTGGGGGCAGCACAGATACGCAGTATTTT. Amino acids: CASSEVLSSGGSTDTQYF.

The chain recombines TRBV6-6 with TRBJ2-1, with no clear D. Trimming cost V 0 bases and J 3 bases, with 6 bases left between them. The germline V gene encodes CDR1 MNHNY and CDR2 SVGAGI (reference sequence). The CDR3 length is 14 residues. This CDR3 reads CASSYSLSYNEQFF. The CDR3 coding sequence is TGTGCCAGCAGTTACTCTCTCAGCTACAATGAGCAGTTCTTC.

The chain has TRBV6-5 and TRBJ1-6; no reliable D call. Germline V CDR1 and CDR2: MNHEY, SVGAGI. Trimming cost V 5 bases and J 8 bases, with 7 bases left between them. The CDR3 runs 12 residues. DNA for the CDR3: TGTGCCAGCAGTCTCCGGGATTCACCCCTCCACTTT. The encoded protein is CASSLRDSPLHF.